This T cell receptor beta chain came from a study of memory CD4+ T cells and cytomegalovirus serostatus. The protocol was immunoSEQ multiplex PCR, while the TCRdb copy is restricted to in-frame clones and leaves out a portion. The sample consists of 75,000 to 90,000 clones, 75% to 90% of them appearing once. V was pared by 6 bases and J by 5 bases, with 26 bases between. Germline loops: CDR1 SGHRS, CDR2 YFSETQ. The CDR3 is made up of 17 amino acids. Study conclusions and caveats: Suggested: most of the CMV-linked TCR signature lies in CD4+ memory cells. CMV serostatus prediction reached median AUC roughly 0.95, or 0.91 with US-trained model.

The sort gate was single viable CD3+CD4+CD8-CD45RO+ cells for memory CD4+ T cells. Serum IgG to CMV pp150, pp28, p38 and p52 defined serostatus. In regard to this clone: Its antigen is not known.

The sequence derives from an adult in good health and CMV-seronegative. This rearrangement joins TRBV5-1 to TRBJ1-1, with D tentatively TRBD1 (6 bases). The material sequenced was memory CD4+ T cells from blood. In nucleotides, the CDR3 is TGCGCCAGCACCAAGAGGGACTCTGGGGGCGCGGGGACTGAAGCTTTCTTT. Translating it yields CASTKRDSGGAGTEAFF.